These T cell receptor beta chains were read from a single sample in a study of cytomegalovirus exposure and HLA in healthy donors. The method was immunoSEQ multiplex PCR; TCRdb's version includes in-frame clones alone and lacks a portion of them. The sample consists of tens of thousands of clones, over 75% of them appearing once. The sequenced sample was PBMCs. These receptors originate from a male donor in good health and CMV-seropositive. The CDR3 runs from the conserved cysteine through the conserved F or W. A D gene is named only where the DNA matches it firmly. Expanded clones are given a class, and other clones once, few, many or no size at all.

. TRBJ2-7 12 TRBV5-1 . CASSLKSGEQYF TGCGCCAGCAGCTTGAAATCAGGGGAGCAGTACTTC
TRBD1 TRBJ1-2 16 TRBV6-1 few CASSELIPRQGSGYTF TGTGCCAGCAGTGAATTGATCCCCCGACAGGGGAGCGGCTACACCTTC
TRBD1 TRBJ2-7 14 TRBV7-9 once CASSPPTGLGEQYF TGTGCCAGCAGCCCCCCGACAGGGCTGGGCGAGCAGTACTTC
TRBD1 TRBJ2-5 15 TRBV4-1 . CASSQGQGALETQYF TGCGCCAGCAGCCAAGGGCAGGGGGCCTTGGAGACCCAGTACTTC
. TRBJ1-1 15 TRBV2 . CASNPRRGWDTEAFF TGTGCCAGCAACCCGAGGAGGGGATGGGACACTGAAGCTTTCTTT
TRBD2 TRBJ2-1 15 TRBV7-6 . CASSLIAGGDDEQFF TGTGCCAGCAGCTTAATAGCGGGGGGCGACGATGAGCAGTTCTTC
. TRBJ1-2 13 TRBV28 . CASSLLRDMDYTF TGTGCCAGCAGTTTACTCCGGGACATGGACTACACCTTC
. TRBJ1-5 12 TRBV4-1 few CASSQANQPQHF TGCGCCAGCAGCCAGGCAAATCAGCCCCAGCATTTT
. TRBJ1-6 15 TRBV5-6 . CASSTLAGENSPLHF TGTGCCAGCAGCACTCTAGCAGGGGAAAATTCACCCCTCCACTTT
. TRBJ1-1 16 TRBV4-1 . CASSQGRIQMNTEAFF TGCGCCAGCAGCCAAGGGCGGATTCAAATGAACACTGAAGCTTTCTTT
TRBD1 TRBJ2-1 18 TRBV4-3 . CASSQELSDRGPYNEQFF TGCGCCAGCAGCCAAGAGTTAAGCGACAGGGGCCCCTACAATGAGCAGTTCTTC
. TRBJ2-3 15 TRBV5-1 . CASSLTRLVADTQYF TGCGCCAGCAGCTTGACGCGACTAGTTGCAGATACGCAGTATTTT
. TRBJ2-7 16 TRBV4-2 . CASSRPVRDPQDEQYF TGTGCCAGCAGCCGTCCGGTGCGGGACCCCCAGGACGAGCAGTACTTC
TRBD1 TRBJ1-3 14 TRBV6-5 few CASTKTGAGNTIYF TGTGCCAGCACCAAGACAGGGGCTGGAAACACCATATATTTT
. TRBJ2-7 14 TRBV2 few CASSDHGGAYEQYF TGTGCCAGCAGTGACCACGGCGGAGCCTACGAGCAGTACTTC
. TRBJ2-2 16 TRBV7-6 few CASSQASGGNTGELFF TGTGCCAGCAGCCAAGCCTCCGGGGGGAACACCGGGGAGCTGTTTTTT
TRBD1 TRBJ1-4 15 TRBV11-2 . CASSGWTGENEKLFF TGTGCCAGCAGCGGGTGGACAGGGGAAAATGAAAAACTGTTTTTT
. TRBJ1-1 12 TRBV12-5 . CASGLGVDKAFF TGTGCTAGTGGTTTGGGGGTTGACAAAGCTTTCTTT